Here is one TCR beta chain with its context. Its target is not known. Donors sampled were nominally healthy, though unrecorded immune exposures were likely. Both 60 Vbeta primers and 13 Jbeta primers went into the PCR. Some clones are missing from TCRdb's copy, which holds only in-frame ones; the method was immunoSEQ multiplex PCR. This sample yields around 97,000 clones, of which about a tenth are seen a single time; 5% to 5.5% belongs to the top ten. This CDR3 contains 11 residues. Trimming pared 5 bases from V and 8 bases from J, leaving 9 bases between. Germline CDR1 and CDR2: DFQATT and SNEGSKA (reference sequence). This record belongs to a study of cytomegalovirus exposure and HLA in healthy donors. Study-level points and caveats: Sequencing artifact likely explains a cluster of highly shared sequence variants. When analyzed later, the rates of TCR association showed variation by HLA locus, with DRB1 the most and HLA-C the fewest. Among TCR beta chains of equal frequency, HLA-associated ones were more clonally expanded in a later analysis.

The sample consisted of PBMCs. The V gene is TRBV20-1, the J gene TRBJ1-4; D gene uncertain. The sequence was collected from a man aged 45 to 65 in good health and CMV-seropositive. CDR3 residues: CSAVKEEKLFF. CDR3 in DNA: TGCAGTGCTGTTAAAGAGGAAAAACTGTTTTTT.